These 32 T cell receptor beta chains share one sample of origin, sequenced in a study of cytotoxic CD8 clonotypes in ibrutinib-treated CLL. Clones were read by immunoSEQ multiplex PCR, and TCRdb kept only the in-frame ones, dropping some. The data show some 84,000 clones, 86% seen once. The sequenced sample was PBMCs, obtained before ibrutinib treatment. The receptors stem from a human donor with chronic lymphocytic leukemia.

The chain recombines TRBV18 with TRBJ2-5, with 7 nucleotides matching TRBD2. Unmatched junction bases numbered 7, after V lost 1 base and J lost 2 bases. This CDR3 contains 16 residues. From germline, CDR1 is KGHSH and CDR2 LQKENI. CDR3 protein: CASSPRPGGGQETQYF. Here the CDR3 DNA reads TGTGCCAGCTCACCACGGCCGGGAGGTGGGCAAGAGACCCAGTACTTC.

This chain joins TRBV10-1 and TRBJ2-3, with TRBD2 matching over 10 bases. The CDR3 covers 16 residues. The V gene end was trimmed by 6 bases and the J gene end by 4 bases; junction bases not matched to a gene: 10. Germline loops: CDR1 WNHNN, CDR2 SYGVQD (reference sequence). This CDR3 reads CASSRLSSGSPDTQYF. The DNA of the CDR3 is TGCGCCAGCAGCCGGTTGTCTAGCGGGAGCCCAGATACGCAGTATTTT.

The chain combines TRBV7-9 with TRBJ1-5; D remains unclear. From germline, CDR1 is SEHNR and CDR2 FQNEAQ (reference sequence). V lost 1 base, J lost 5 bases, and 6 bases lay in between. CDR3 length: 13 residues. The CDR3: CASSLDRDQPQHF. The CDR3 region has the DNA TGTGCCAGCAGCTTAGACAGAGATCAGCCCCAGCATTTT.

This clone was found a few times. The chain combines TRBV29-1 with TRBJ2-1; D gene uncertain. V was cut by 3 bases and J by 1 base, with 10 bases left in between. Per germline, CDR1 SQVTM and CDR2 ANQGSEA. CDR3 length equals 14 residues. CDR3 coding DNA: TGCAGCGTTGACCCGGGCCGTTCCTACAATGAGCAGTTCTTC. This gives the protein CSVDPGRSYNEQFF.

The J gene is TRBJ1-5, the V gene TRBV5-5, with TRBD1 matching 7 bases. V lost 0 bases to trimming and J lost 4 bases; unmatched junction nucleotides: 7. The CDR3 runs 16 residues. CDR1 SGHKS and CDR2 YYEKEE come from the germline V gene (reference sequence). CDR3: CASSLESQGSNQPQHF. CDR3 bases: TGTGCCAGCAGCTTGGAGTCACAGGGGTCGAATCAGCCCCAGCATTTT.

The chain combines TRBV5-4 with TRBJ2-5; D gene ambiguous. This CDR3 has 13 amino acids. Germline V lookup: CDR1 SGHNT, CDR2 YYREEE (reference sequence). V lost 4 bases, J lost 4 bases, and 11 bases lay in between. The CDR3 region is CASSPSWSETQYF. CDR3 sequence (DNA): TGTGCCAGCAGCCCTTCTTGGTCAGAGACCCAGTACTTC.

V is TRBV29-1 and J is TRBJ2-2; 11 bases line up with TRBD2. There are 15 residues in the CDR3. Germline V gene data show CDR1 as SQVTM and CDR2 as ANQGSEA. Trimming cost V 7 bases and J 4 bases; bases outside gene matches: 8. For the CDR3, the DNA is TGCAGCGGCGGAGAAACTAGCGGGAGCACCGGGGAGCTGTTTTTT. It yields the protein CSGGETSGSTGELFF.

The genes are TRBV28 and TRBJ1-2, with 7 bases lining up with TRBD1. This CDR3 has 14 residues. V gave up 5 bases and J gave up 0 bases; unmatched junction bases: 3. The germline gives CDR1 MDHEN, CDR2 SYDVKM. This CDR3 is CASSRQGANYGYTF. In nucleotides, the CDR3 is TGTGCCAGCAGTCGACAGGGTGCTAACTATGGCTACACCTTC.

V and J are TRBV7-2 and TRBJ1-2, with D maybe TRBD1 (6 bases). Per germline, CDR1 SGHTA and CDR2 FQGNSA. V shed 1 base and J shed 1 base, with 10 bases lying between them. The CDR3 covers 15 residues. The CDR3 loop reads CASSLGGAVNYGYTF. CDR3 coding DNA: TGTGCCAGCAGCTTAGGGGGGGCCGTTAACTATGGCTACACCTTC.

On this clone itself: One junction end disagrees with the germline gene, perhaps due to a read error. The chain has TRBV5-1 and TRBJ1-1, with 7 bases that match TRBD1. This CDR3 comprises 18 residues. Germline CDR1 is SGHRS and CDR2 is YFSETQ. The CDR3 here is CASSPQTGMTGLKTEAFF. CDR3 DNA sequence: TGCGCCAGCAGCCCCCAAACCGGAATGACAGGGTTGAAGACTGAAGCTTTCTTT.

Only one count was recorded for this clone. CDR3 DNA sequence: TGTGCCAGCTCACCACAGACGGGACTAGCGGAATACAATGAGCAGTTCTTC. Its protein product is CASSPQTGLAEYNEQFF. The rearrangement links TRBV18 to TRBJ2-1, with 11 positions matching TRBD2. Trimming took 1 base from V and 4 from J; bases not matched to a gene: 6. The CDR3 sequence is 17 residues long. CDR1 and CDR2 (germline): KGHSH, LQKENI.

This clone was recorded once. This chain connects TRBV25-1 to TRBJ2-1; a weak D match, TRBD1 (5 bases). This CDR3 comprises 14 residues. From germline, CDR1 is MGHDK and CDR2 SYGVNS. Trimming took 6 bases from V and 7 from J, leaving 16 bases between them. CDR3 sequence reads: CASSHQGVRNEQFF. CDR3 DNA: TGTGCCAGCAGCCATCAAGGGGTGAGGAATGAGCAGTTCTTC.

The chain employs TRBV28 and TRBJ2-7; either TRBD1 or TRBD2 may supply D (5 bases each). Trimming removed 3 bases from V and 3 bases from J, with 12 bases in between. The CDR3 runs to 14 residues. CDR1 and CDR2 from the germline V gene are MDHEN and SYDVKM. The CDR3 sequence: CASSFLGTYYEQYF. The CDR3 DNA follows: TGTGCCAGCAGTTTTCTCGGGACCTACTACGAGCAGTACTTC.

The rearrangement links TRBV6-1 to TRBJ2-2; no firm D call. Per germline, CDR1 MNHNS and CDR2 SASEGT. This CDR3 has 11 residues. V lost 6 bases and J lost 6, with 5 bases in between. In DNA, the CDR3 is TGTGCCAGCAGCCTGCCCGGGGAGCTGTTTTTT. Protein sequence: CASSLPGELFF.

The chain recombines TRBV4-1 with TRBJ2-2, with 10 bases aligning to TRBD2. CDR1 and CDR2 (germline): MGHRA, YSYEKL. The CDR3 runs 16 residues. Trimming removed 2 bases from V and 1 base from J; junction bases left unmatched: 1. The CDR3 DNA is TGCGCCAGCAGCCAACGGACTAGCGGGAACACCGGGGAGCTGTTTTTT. Protein: CASSQRTSGNTGELFF.

CDR3 coding DNA: TGTGCCAGCATCCACCGGGGACGTCCATCGAACACCGGGGAGCTGTTTTTT. It codes for CASIHRGRPSNTGELFF. The chain recombines TRBV11-3 with TRBJ2-2; TRBD1 or TRBD2 may be the D gene (5 bases each). Trimming removed 7 bases from V and 0 bases from J, with 18 bases in between. Germline V gives CDR1 SGHNT, CDR2 YENEEA. The CDR3 is 17 amino acids. Using reference TRBV11-3 and TRBJ2-2 for the parts outside the CDR3, the full variable domain is EAGVVQSPRYKIIEKKQPVAFWCNPISGHNTLYWYLQNLGQGPELLIRYENEEAVDDSQLPKDRFSAERLKGVDSTLKIQPAELGDSAVYLCASIHRGRPSNTGELFFGEGSRLTVL.

The V and J genes are TRBV7-2 and TRBJ2-3; TRBD2 matches at 9 bases. The CDR3 loop spans 15 amino acids. Germline lookup yields CDR1 SGHTA and CDR2 FQGNSA. The junction had 6 bases not matched to a gene; V was cut back by 4 bases and J by 4 bases. In DNA, the CDR3 is TGTGCCAGCAGCTGGATAGCGGGAGTGGCAGATACGCAGTATTTT. Amino acid sequence: CASSWIAGVADTQYF.

The chain links TRBV7-9 to TRBJ2-7; the D is unclear. V lost 1 base, J lost 2 bases, and 9 bases lay in between. CDR3 length: 14 residues. Germline values: CDR1 SEHNR, CDR2 FQNEAQ (reference sequence). CDR3 amino acids: CASSLGRGTYEQYF. CDR3 DNA sequence: TGTGCCAGCAGCTTAGGCCGAGGTACCTACGAGCAGTACTTC.

This clone occurred once. This chain connects TRBV5-1 to TRBJ2-5; a weak D match, TRBD1 (6 bases). CDR1 SGHRS and CDR2 YFSETQ come from the germline V gene. Trimming cost V 4 bases and J 2 bases, with 12 bases left between them. This CDR3 region has 14 residues. CDR3 sequence reads: CASSPGTHQETQYF. The CDR3 nucleotides are TGCGCCAGCAGCCCAGGGACACATCAAGAGACCCAGTACTTC.

This chain uses TRBV11-3 with TRBJ2-7; 13 bases agree with TRBD2. CDR1 SGHNT and CDR2 YENEEA come from the germline V gene. This CDR3 contains 15 residues. V was clipped by 5 bases and J by 5 bases; unmatched bases: 6. The CDR3 bases are TGTGCCAGCAGCCCCGGGACTAGCGGGATCCACGAGCAGTACTTC. It encodes CASSPGTSGIHEQYF.

The CDR3 spells CASSLTGRDNQPQHF. The DNA for the CDR3 is TGTGCCAGCAGCCTCACAGGGAGGGACAATCAGCCCCAGCATTTT. This sequence joins TRBV11-3 and TRBJ1-5; a weak D match, TRBD1 (6 bases). The CDR3 sequence is 15 residues long. The V and J ends lost 5 bases and 3 bases respectively, with 14 bases between them. The germline V gene encodes CDR1 SGHNT and CDR2 YENEEA.

The CDR3: CASSSTGLNTGELFF. The CDR3 nucleotides are TGTGCCAGCAGCTCTACCGGGTTGAACACCGGGGAGCTGTTTTTT. The chain has TRBV7-7 and TRBJ2-2; D is unresolved. The germline V gene has CDR1 SSHAT and CDR2 FNYEAQ (reference sequence). Trimming left V 4 bases short and J 1 base short, with 10 bases between. CDR3 length equals 15 residues.

The V and J genes are TRBV28 and TRBJ2-7, with D perhaps TRBD1 (6 bases). With 9 bases removed from V and 3 bases from J, the gap between germline ends came to 12 bases. The germline V gene encodes CDR1 MDHEN and CDR2 SYDVKM. CDR3 length: 12 amino acids. CDR3: CASTTGYYEQYF. The CDR3 nucleotides are TGTGCCAGTACTACAGGGTACTACGAGCAGTACTTC.

The V call is TRBV7-9, the J call TRBJ1-5, with D unresolved. The germline V gene encodes CDR1 SEHNR and CDR2 FQNEAQ (reference sequence). This CDR3 has 12 residues. Trimming cost V 5 bases and J 5 bases, with 7 bases left between them. The CDR3 nucleotides are TGTGCCAGCAGCATTGGCGATCAGCCCCAGCATTTT. Translating it yields CASSIGDQPQHF.

The chain combines TRBV28 with TRBJ1-2; D unresolved. This CDR3 has 14 amino acids. The germline V gene has CDR1 MDHEN and CDR2 SYDVKM. V shed 4 bases and J shed 5 bases, with 14 bases lying between them. CDR3 sequence (DNA): TGTGCCAGCAGTTACCAGCGGGGTGTTTATGGCTACACCTTC. Amino acid sequence: CASSYQRGVYGYTF.

This chain joins TRBV10-3 and TRBJ2-1; 11 nucleotides align to TRBD2. This CDR3 spans 16 amino acids. Germline lookup yields CDR1 ENHRY and CDR2 SYGVKD. The ends lost 2 bases at V and 4 bases at J; junction bases unmatched: 4. CDR3 coding DNA: TGTGCCATCAGTGAGCAACTAGCGGGAGTGTACAATGAGCAGTTCTTC. This sequence encodes CAISEQLAGVYNEQFF.

V gene TRBV2 combines with J gene TRBJ2-5, with unresolved D. CDR1 SNHLY and CDR2 FYNNEI come from the germline V gene. This CDR3 region has 11 residues. V was trimmed by 4 bases and J by 3 bases, leaving 3 bases between them. Written as DNA, the CDR3 is TGTGCCAGCAGTGTAAAAGAGACCCAGTACTTC. Its translation is CASSVKETQYF.

V gene TRBV19 combines with J gene TRBJ2-1; no definite D call. Looked up from germline, CDR1 is LNHDA and CDR2 is SQIVND (reference sequence). CDR3 length: 14 amino acids. V was shortened by 3 bases and J by 6 bases, with 12 bases between the two germline ends. The CDR3 region is CASSITHNSNEQFF. DNA of the CDR3: TGTGCCAGTAGTATCACCCATAACAGCAATGAGCAGTTCTTC.

The chain has TRBV10-2 and TRBJ2-1; D call uncertain. There are 11 residues in the CDR3. V dropped 7 bases and J dropped 10 bases, with 11 bases sitting between them. CDR1 and CDR2 (germline): WSHSY, SAAADI. The DNA of the CDR3 is TGCGCCAGCACGGCGCCTGGGGAGCAGTTCTTC. Translation gives CASTAPGEQFF.

V and J are TRBV30 and TRBJ1-4, with D possibly being TRBD1 (5 bases). CDR1 and CDR2 (germline): GTSNPN, SVGIG (reference sequence). Trimming removed 6 bases from V and 8 bases from J, with 19 bases in between. The CDR3 contains 14 residues. As DNA, the CDR3 is TGTGCCTGCGGGGTCGGACAAAGAGGCGAAAAACTGTTTTTT. This gives the protein CACGVGQRGEKLFF.

V and J are TRBV15 and TRBJ1-3; 7 positions agree with TRBD1. The CDR3 totals 13 residues. V lost 5 bases, J lost 14 bases, and 12 bases stayed unmatched. Looked up from germline, CDR1 is LNHNV and CDR2 is YYDKDF (reference sequence). CDR3 sequence reads: CATSGNFRQGLYF. CDR3 nucleotides: TGTGCCACCAGCGGAAACTTCAGACAGGGTCTATATTTT.

This chain links TRBV30 with TRBJ2-7; 8 bases map to TRBD2. CDR1 is GTSNPN and CDR2 is SVGIG in the germline V gene (reference sequence). This CDR3 is built from 14 residues. Trimming cost V 2 bases and J 2 bases; bases outside gene matches: 5. This CDR3 reads CAWSRREAPYEQYF. The CDR3 nucleotides are TGTGCCTGGAGTCGGCGGGAGGCACCCTACGAGCAGTACTTC.